These 7 T cell receptor beta chains came from one sample sequenced in a study of T cells in Graves' hyperthyroidism and ophthalmopathy. There were TCR beta CDR3 regions amplified from RNA transcripts. The study used the HTBI primer set for a first-round RT-PCR of the TCR CDR3. TCRdb itself ran the multiplex PCR reads through MiXCR, one entry per CDR3 protein. The sample lists roughly 300,000 distinct CDR3 sequences, around a quarter occurring once. Input material: blood. These receptors all stem from a man aged 40-55 years with Graves' hyperthyroidism that later progressed to Graves' ophthalmopathy.

In its sample, this clonotype was seen many times. The chain links TRBV7-3 to TRBJ2-1; D might be TRBD1 (6 bases). The germline V and J ends were trimmed by 4 bases and 9 bases, with 10 bases remaining between them. The CDR3 contains 12 residues. Germline CDR1 is SGHTA and CDR2 is FQGTGA. The CDR3 loop reads CASSYRDGEQFF. In nucleotides, the CDR3 is TGTGCCAGCAGCTACAGGGACGGTGAGCAGTTCTTC.

This clonotype was picked up a small number of times. The chain couples TRBV5-5 to TRBJ1-3; D is unclear. The CDR3 loop spans 14 amino acids. Germline V gene data show CDR1 as SGHKS and CDR2 as YYEKEE (reference sequence). Trimming cost V 5 bases and J 2 bases, with 11 bases left between them. The CDR3 DNA reads TGTGCCAGCAGTTTCTTTCATACTGGAAACACCATATATTTT. This gives the protein CASSFFHTGNTIYF.

The chain has TRBV28 and TRBJ2-7, with 8 bases lining up with TRBD2. The length of the CDR3 is 16 residues. Germline V CDR1 and CDR2: MDHEN, SYDVKM. With 4 bases clipped from V and 6 bases from J, the junction kept 14 bases outside the gene matches. CDR3 coding DNA: TGTGCCAGCAGTTCGGGGGGGGCAGTTCGCGCCGGCGAGCAGTACTTC. Protein sequence: CASSSGGAVRAGEQYF.

V and J are TRBV24-1 and TRBJ2-7; tentatively, D is TRBD2 (7 bases). V lost 5 bases and J 5 bases, leaving 12 bases between the germline ends. The CDR3 runs to 13 residues. From germline, CDR1 is KGHDR and CDR2 SFDVKD. The CDR3 loop reads CATSAGGGDEQYF. The CDR3, as DNA: TGTGCCACCAGTGCAGGAGGGGGGGACGAGCAGTACTTC.

The chain joins TRBV20-1 to TRBJ2-2; the match to TRBD1 covers 7 bases. The CDR3 sequence is 14 residues long. V shed 3 bases and J 2 bases; nucleotides not matched to a gene: 3. Germline loops: CDR1 DFQATT, CDR2 SNEGSKA (reference sequence). CDR3 sequence: CSARTGFNTGELFF. The CDR3 coding sequence is TGCAGTGCTAGGACAGGGTTTAACACCGGGGAGCTGTTTTTT.

About this clonotype itself: At one end, the junction sequence differs from germline, possibly due to a read error. This chain joins TRBV18 and TRBJ2-7; 9 nucleotides match TRBD1. Germline assignment: CDR1 KGHSH and CDR2 LQKENI. The CDR3 contains 15 residues. The CDR3 DNA reads TGTGCCAGCCCACCCCGAACAGGGGGCCCCGACGAGCAGTACTTC. Translating gives CASPPRTGGPDEQYF.

This clonotype was seen ten or more times. This chain uses TRBV6-1 with TRBJ2-3; 7 bases line up with TRBD2. CDR1 is MNHNS and CDR2 is SASEGT in the germline V gene. This CDR3 contains 13 residues. V trimming: 7 bases; J trimming: 6 bases; junction bases outside the gene matches: 7. CDR3 DNA: TGTGCCAGCATTCCGGGACTAACGGATACGCAGTATTTT. Amino acid sequence: CASIPGLTDTQYF.